The clone carrying this T cell receptor (beta chain) was observed a few times. Its antigen remains unknown. The sample comes from a study of molecular identifiers for immune sequencing clone quantification. Study-wide findings and caveats: Highly expanded clone sizes could be underestimated by identical TCR molecules sharing a barcode. Clones above 20 RNA copies contained over 97% of effector molecules and under 1% of naive molecules.

TCRdb fed the PCR reads into MiXCR, producing one record per CDR3 protein. Found here are about 630,000 distinct CDR3 sequences, about 25% of them singletons; the top ten hold roughly 0.83%. Germline assignment: CDR1 DFQATT and CDR2 SNEGSKA (reference sequence). The CDR3 length is 16 residues. V was pared by 2 bases and J by 5 bases, with 10 bases of the junction left unmatched. The V call is TRBV20-1, the J call TRBJ2-1; 9 bases agree with TRBD2. Material for sequencing was naive CD8+ T cells from blood, with Jurkat cell RNA spiked in. The subset: FACS-sorted CD8+CD4-CCR7+CD45RA+ naive T cells. The receptor comes from a human donor in good health. Some libraries in this study had Jurkat cell RNA spiked in. The CDR3, as DNA: TGCAGTGCTAGACCCCATCCGAGACTAGCGGACAATGAGCAGTTCTTC. Protein sequence: CSARPHPRLADNEQFF.